This entry lists 10 T cell receptor beta chains sequenced from one sample in a study of T-cell memory formation after mild COVID-19. MiXCR, run by TCRdb on the 5' RACE reads, gives a single entry per CDR3 protein. Here the sample spans 550,000 to 700,000 distinct CDR3 sequences, more than 15% being singletons. Sequencing input: PBMCs or a T cell subset sorted from them (not recorded which). All receptors come from an adult woman who had mild COVID-19 (a few samples of this study predate the infection). Cell type and time point are not known.

This clonotype showed up just a few times. This sequence joins TRBV20-1 and TRBJ2-7; weak D call: TRBD1 (5 bases). The CDR3 length is 12 residues. Germline-derived CDR1 and CDR2 are DFQATT and SNEGSKA (reference sequence). Trimming removed 3 bases at V and 4 bases at J, with 10 bases between. This CDR3 is CSASAAGYEQYF. The CDR3 DNA sequence: TGCAGTGCTAGTGCCGCAGGGTACGAGCAGTACTTC.

The chain is built from TRBV29-1 and TRBJ2-3, with TRBD2 identical over 16 bases. Trimming took 7 bases from V and 8 from J; bases not matched to a gene: 18. The CDR3 runs 18 residues. Germline CDR1 is SQVTM and CDR2 is ANQGSEA. The CDR3 protein is CSAVGLAGGPSLDATQYF. For the CDR3, the DNA is TGCAGCGCGGTGGGACTAGCGGGAGGGCCCTCTTTGGACGCTACGCAGTATTTT.

CDR3 DNA sequence: TGTGCCAGCAGCCAGCCATTGGGGGGGCGGGGGTACGAGCAGTACTTC. It translates to CASSQPLGGRGYEQYF. The chain recombines TRBV3-1 with TRBJ2-7; D is possibly TRBD2 (7 bases). Germline CDR1 and CDR2: LGHDT and YNNKEL (reference sequence). Trimming shortened V by 3 bases and J by 4 bases, and 19 bases separated the two germline ends. The CDR3 is 16 residues long.

In its sample, this clonotype was seen once. The chain combines TRBV19 with TRBJ1-2; the match to TRBD1 covers 8 bases. V lost 4 bases and J lost 2; bases outside the gene matches: 9. CDR1 LNHDA and CDR2 SQIVND come from the germline V gene (reference sequence). This CDR3 comprises 16 residues. The CDR3 DNA reads as TGTGCCAGTAGTAGGATGGCCGGGACAGGAAACTATGGCTACACCTTC. Translation: CASSRMAGTGNYGYTF.

The chain recombines TRBV11-2 with TRBJ2-7, with 11 bases fitting TRBD1. J was trimmed by 4 bases and V by 5 bases; bases with no gene match: 7. This CDR3 is 15 amino acids long. In germline, CDR1 is SGHAT, CDR2 FQNNGV. The CDR3: CASSTTGTGGYEQYF. DNA for the CDR3: TGTGCCAGCAGCACCACCGGGACAGGGGGTTACGAGCAGTACTTC.

In nucleotides, the CDR3 is TGTGCCAGCTCACCTTTATCTGGCGACCACCTCAGCGGCTACACCTTC. Residues: CASSPLSGDHLSGYTF. The rearrangement joins TRBV18 to TRBJ1-2; unclear D gene. Trimming took 3 bases from V and 8 from J, leaving 22 bases between them. Germline V gene lookup returns CDR1 KGHSH and CDR2 LQKENI. The CDR3 contains 16 residues.

V usage is TRBV6-6 and J usage is TRBJ2-1, with 8 bases lining up with TRBD2. V dropped 5 bases and J dropped 3; count of bases not matched to a gene: 6. Germline values: CDR1 MNHNY, CDR2 SVGAGI (reference sequence). The CDR3 loop spans 15 amino acids. This CDR3 is CASSTDGGVYNEQFF. As DNA, the CDR3 is TGTGCCAGCAGTACCGACGGGGGGGTCTACAATGAGCAGTTCTTC.

In its sample, this clonotype was seen a few times. V is TRBV5-1 and J is TRBJ1-2; maybe TRBD1 (5 bases). The germline V gene has CDR1 SGHRS and CDR2 YFSETQ. CDR3 length: 12 amino acids. V was clipped by 3 bases and J by 4 bases, with 7 bases between them. CDR3 sequence (DNA): TGCGCCAGCAGCTCGGACACCTATGGCTACACCTTC. Protein: CASSSDTYGYTF.

This clonotype was picked up many times. V and J are TRBV5-1 and TRBJ2-1; D is unclear. This CDR3 is 13 amino acids long. With 0 bases removed from V and 4 bases from J, the gap between germline ends came to 5 bases. The germline gives CDR1 SGHRS, CDR2 YFSETQ. The CDR3 region is CASSLERYNEQFF. The CDR3, as DNA: TGCGCCAGCAGCTTGGAACGGTACAATGAGCAGTTCTTC. The variable domain in full, with the rest retrieved from reference TRBV5-1 and TRBJ2-1, is KAGVTQTPRYLIKTRGQQVTLSCSPISGHRSVSWYQQTPGQGLQFLFEYFSETQRNKGNFPGRFSGRQFSNSRSEMNVSTLELGDSALYLCASSLERYNEQFFGPGTRLTVL.

This clonotype turned up a few times. The genes are TRBV2 and TRBJ2-7; tentatively, D is TRBD1 (6 bases). This CDR3 contains 15 residues. Germline V gives CDR1 SNHLY, CDR2 FYNNEI. V was trimmed by 3 bases and J by 0 bases, leaving 12 bases between them. The CDR3 loop reads CASSDQQGSSYEQYF. The CDR3 coding sequence is TGTGCCAGCAGTGACCAACAGGGAAGCTCCTACGAGCAGTACTTC.